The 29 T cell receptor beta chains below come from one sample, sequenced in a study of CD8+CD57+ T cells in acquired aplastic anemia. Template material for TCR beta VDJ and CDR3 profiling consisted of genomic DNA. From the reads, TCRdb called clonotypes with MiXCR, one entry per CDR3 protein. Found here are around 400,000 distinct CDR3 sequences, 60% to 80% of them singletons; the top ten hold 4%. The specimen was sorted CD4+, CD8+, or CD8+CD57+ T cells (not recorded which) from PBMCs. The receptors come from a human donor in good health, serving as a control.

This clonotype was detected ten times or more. DNA for the CDR3: TGTGCCAGTGAAGGGGACAGAGTAAATGAAAAACTGTTTTTT. Its protein product is CASEGDRVNEKLFF. The chain carries TRBV2 and TRBJ1-4; 7 nucleotides agree with TRBD1. The V gene's germline CDR1 is SNHLY and CDR2 FYNNEI. The V segment lost 9 bases and the J segment 5 bases; nucleotides outside the gene matches: 9. CDR3 length equals 14 residues.

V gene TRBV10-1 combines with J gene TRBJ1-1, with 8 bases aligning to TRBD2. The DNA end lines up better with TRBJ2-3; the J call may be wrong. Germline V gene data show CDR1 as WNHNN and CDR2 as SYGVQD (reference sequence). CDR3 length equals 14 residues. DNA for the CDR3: TGCGCCAGCAGTTATAGCGGGGATCGAGATGAGCAGTATTTT. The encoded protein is CASSYSGDRDEQYF.

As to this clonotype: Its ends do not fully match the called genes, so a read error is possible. The CDR3 is CATSLDEGGETNQPQHF. The CDR3 coding sequence is TGTGCCACCAGCTTAGATGAGGGAGGCGAGACGAACCAGCCCCAGCATTTT. The gene calls are TRBV7-8 and TRBJ1-5; D not resolved. Germline V CDR1 and CDR2: SGHVS, FQNEAQ. The CDR3 has 17 amino acids. Full variable domain (remainder filled in from reference TRBV7-8 and TRBJ1-5): GAGVSQSPRYKVAKRGQDVALRCDPISGHVSLFWYQQALGQGPEFLTYFQNEAQLDKSGLPSDRFFAERPEGSVSTLKIQRTQQEDSAVYLCATSLDEGGETNQPQHFGDGTRLSIL.

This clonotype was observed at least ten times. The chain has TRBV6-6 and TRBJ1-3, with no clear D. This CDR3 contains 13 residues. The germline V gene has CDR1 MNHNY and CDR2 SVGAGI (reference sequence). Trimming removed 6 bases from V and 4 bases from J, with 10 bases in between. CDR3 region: CASSPLEGNTIYF. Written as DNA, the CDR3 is TGTGCCAGCAGCCCTTTGGAGGGAAACACCATATATTTT.

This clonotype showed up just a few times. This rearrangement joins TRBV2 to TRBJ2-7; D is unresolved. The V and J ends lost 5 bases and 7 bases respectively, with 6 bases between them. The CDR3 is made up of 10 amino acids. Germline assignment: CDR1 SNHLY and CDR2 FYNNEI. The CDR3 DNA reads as TGTGCCAGCAGTAACACGGAGCAGTACTTC. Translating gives CASSNTEQYF.

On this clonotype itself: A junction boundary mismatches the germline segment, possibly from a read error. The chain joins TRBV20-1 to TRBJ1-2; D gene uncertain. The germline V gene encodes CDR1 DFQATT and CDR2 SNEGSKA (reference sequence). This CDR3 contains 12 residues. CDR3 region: CSAVDKNCGYTF. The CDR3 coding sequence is TGCAGTGCCGTCGACAAGAACTGTGGCTACACCTTC.

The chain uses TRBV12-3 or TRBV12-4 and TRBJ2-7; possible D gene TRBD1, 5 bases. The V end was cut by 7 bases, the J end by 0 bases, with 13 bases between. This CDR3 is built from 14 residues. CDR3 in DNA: TGTGCCAGCACCAAACAGGTTCCCTCCTACGAGCAGTACTTC. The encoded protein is CASTKQVPSYEQYF.

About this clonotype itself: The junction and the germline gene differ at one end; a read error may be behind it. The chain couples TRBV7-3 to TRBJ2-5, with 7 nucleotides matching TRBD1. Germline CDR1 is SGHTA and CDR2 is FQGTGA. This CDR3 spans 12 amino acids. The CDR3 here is CASSTGEGTQHF. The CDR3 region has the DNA TGTGCCAGCAGTACAGGGGAAGGGACCCAGCACTTC.

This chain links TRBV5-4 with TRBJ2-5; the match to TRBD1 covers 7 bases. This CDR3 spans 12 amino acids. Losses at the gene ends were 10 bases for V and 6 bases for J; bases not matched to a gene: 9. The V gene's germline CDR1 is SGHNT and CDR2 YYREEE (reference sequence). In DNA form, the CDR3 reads TGTGCCCACAGGGGTGAGGGAAAGACCCAGTACTTC. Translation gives CAHRGEGKTQYF.

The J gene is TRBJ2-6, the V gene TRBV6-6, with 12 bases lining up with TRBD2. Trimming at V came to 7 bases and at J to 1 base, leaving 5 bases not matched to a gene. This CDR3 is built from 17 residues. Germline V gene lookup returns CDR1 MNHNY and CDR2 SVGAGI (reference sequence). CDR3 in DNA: TGTGCCAGCACTCTCACTAGCGGGGGGTCTGGGGCCAACGTCCTGACTTTC. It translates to CASTLTSGGSGANVLTF.

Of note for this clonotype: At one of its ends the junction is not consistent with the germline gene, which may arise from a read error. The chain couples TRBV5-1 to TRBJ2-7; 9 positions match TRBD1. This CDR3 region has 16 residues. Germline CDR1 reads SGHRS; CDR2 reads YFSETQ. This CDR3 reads CASSLVGQGKSYEQYF. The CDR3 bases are TGTGCCAGCAGCTTGGTTGGACAGGGGAAATCCTACGAGCAGTACTTC.

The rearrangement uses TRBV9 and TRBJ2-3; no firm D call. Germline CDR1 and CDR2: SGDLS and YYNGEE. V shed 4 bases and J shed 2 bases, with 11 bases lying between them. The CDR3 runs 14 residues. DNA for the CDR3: TGTGCCAGCAGCTCCCGGTGTTCCACAGATACGCAGTATTTT. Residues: CASSSRCSTDTQYF. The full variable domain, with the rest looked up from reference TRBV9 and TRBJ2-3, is DSGVTQTPKHLITATGQRVTLRCSPRSGDLSVYWYQQSLDQGLQFLIQYYNGEERAKGNILERFSAQQFPDLHSELNLSSLELGDSALYFCASSSRCSTDTQYFGPGTRLTVL.

The DNA for the CDR3 is TGTGCCAGCAGTGACTCAGGGACAGGGAACATTCAGTACTTC. This translates into CASSDSGTGNIQYF. The J gene is TRBJ2-7, the V gene TRBV6-4; 9 positions agree with TRBD1. The end of the DNA is better explained by TRBJ2-4, so the J call may be wrong. CDR1 and CDR2 from the germline V gene are MRHNA and SNTAGT. The CDR3 consists of 14 residues.

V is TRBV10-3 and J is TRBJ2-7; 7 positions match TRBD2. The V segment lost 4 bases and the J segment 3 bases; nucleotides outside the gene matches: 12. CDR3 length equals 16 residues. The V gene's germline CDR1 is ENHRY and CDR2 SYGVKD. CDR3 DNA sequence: TGTGCCATCAGTGCGGGGGGTTCGCTTGGAAACTACGAGCAGTACTTC. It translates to CAISAGGSLGNYEQYF.

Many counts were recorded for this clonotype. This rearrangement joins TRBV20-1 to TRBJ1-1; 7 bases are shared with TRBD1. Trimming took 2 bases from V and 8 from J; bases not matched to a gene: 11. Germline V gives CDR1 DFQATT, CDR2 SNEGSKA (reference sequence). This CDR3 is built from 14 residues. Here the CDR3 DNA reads TGCAGTGCTAGACCTGCACAGGGGTTCGCCGAAGCTTTCTTT. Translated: CSARPAQGFAEAFF.

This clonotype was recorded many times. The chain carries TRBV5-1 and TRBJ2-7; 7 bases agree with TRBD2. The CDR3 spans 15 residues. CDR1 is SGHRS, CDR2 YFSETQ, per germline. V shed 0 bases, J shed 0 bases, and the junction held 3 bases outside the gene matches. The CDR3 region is CASSLAGGYSYEQYF. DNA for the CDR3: TGCGCCAGCAGCTTGGCCGGGGGGTACTCCTACGAGCAGTACTTC.

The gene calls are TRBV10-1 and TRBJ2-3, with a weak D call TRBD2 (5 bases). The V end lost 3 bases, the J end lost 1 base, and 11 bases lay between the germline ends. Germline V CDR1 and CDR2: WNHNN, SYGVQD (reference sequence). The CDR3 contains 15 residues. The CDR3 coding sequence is TGCGCCAGCAGTGATCGGGGTCCAGGCACAGATACGCAGTATTTT. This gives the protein CASSDRGPGTDTQYF.

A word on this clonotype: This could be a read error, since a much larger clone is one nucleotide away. The CDR3 DNA reads as TGTGCCAGCAGCTTGGTAGGGGCGAATGAAGCTTTCTTT. As protein: CASSLVGANEAFF. The chain is built from TRBV5-4 and TRBJ1-1, with a possible D match to TRBD1 (5 bases). Germline V gene sequence: CDR1 SGHNT, CDR2 YYREEE (reference sequence). V was trimmed by 0 bases and J by 7 bases, leaving 10 bases between them. This CDR3 is 13 amino acids long.

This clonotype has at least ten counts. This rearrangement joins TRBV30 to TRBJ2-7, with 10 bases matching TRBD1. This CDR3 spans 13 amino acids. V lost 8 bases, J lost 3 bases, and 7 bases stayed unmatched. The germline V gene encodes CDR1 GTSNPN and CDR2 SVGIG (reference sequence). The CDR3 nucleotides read TGTGCCCAGATGGGGGACAGGGGCTACGAGCAGTACTTC. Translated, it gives CAQMGDRGYEQYF.

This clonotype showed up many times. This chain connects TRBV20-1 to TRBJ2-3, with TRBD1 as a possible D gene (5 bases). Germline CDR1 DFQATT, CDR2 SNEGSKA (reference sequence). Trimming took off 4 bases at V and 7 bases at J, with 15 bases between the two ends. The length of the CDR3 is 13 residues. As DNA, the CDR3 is TGCAGTGCTAAAACCCCTGGACAAAATACGCAGTATTTT. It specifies CSAKTPGQNTQYF.

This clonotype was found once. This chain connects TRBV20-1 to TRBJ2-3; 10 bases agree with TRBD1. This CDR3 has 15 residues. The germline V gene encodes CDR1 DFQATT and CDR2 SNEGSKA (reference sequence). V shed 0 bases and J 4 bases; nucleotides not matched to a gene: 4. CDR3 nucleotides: TGCAGTGCTAGAGACGGGGACAGGGGACCAGATACGCAGTATTTT. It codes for CSARDGDRGPDTQYF.

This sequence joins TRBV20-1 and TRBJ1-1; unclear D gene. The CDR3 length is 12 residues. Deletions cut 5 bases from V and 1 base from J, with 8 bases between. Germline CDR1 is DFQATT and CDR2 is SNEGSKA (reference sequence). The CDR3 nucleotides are TGCAGTGCTTCGACACCGAACACTGAAGCTTTCTTT. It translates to CSASTPNTEAFF.

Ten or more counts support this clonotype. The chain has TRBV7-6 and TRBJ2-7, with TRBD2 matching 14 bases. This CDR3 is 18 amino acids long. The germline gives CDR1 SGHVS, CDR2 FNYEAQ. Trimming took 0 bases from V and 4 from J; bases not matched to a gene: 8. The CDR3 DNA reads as TGTGCCAGCAGCTTAGCGCTTCCGGGACTAGCGGGGGCATACGAGCAGTACTTC. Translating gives CASSLALPGLAGAYEQYF.

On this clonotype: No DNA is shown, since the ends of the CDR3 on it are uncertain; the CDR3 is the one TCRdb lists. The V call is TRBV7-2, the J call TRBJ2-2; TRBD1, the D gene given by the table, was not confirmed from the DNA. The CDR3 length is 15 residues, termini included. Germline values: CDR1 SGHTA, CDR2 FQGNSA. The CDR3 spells CASSLPGCGQYFGFF.

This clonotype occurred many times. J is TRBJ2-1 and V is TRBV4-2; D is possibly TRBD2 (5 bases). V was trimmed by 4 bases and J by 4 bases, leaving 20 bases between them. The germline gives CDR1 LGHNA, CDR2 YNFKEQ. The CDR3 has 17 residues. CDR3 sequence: CASSPRAGGVVYNEQFF. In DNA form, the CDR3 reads TGTGCCAGCAGCCCACGGGCGGGTGGGGTAGTTTACAATGAGCAGTTCTTC.

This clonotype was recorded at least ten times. This CDR3 reads CASSDLQGGTDTQYF. In nucleotides, the CDR3 is TGTGCCAGCAGTGATTTACAGGGCGGCACAGATACGCAGTATTTT. V gene TRBV25-1 combines with J gene TRBJ2-3; possibly TRBD1 for D (6 bases). Germline CDR1 is MGHDK and CDR2 is SYGVNS. Trimming stripped 3 bases from V and 1 base from J, with 11 bases between. The CDR3 is made up of 15 amino acids.

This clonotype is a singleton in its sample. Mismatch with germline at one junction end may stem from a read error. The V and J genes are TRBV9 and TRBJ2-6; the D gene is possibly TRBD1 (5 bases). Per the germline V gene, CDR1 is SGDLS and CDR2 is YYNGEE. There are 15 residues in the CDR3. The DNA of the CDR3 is TGTGCCAGCAGCGTTCAGGGCACTGGGGCCTACGTCCTGACTTTC. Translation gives CASSVQGTGAYVLTF.

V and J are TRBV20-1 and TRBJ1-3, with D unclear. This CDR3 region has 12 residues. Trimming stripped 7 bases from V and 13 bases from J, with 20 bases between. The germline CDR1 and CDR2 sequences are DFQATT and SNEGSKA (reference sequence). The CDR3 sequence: CSEVAPTSSIYF. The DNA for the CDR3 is TGCAGTGAGGTGGCTCCTACGAGCAGTATATATTTT.

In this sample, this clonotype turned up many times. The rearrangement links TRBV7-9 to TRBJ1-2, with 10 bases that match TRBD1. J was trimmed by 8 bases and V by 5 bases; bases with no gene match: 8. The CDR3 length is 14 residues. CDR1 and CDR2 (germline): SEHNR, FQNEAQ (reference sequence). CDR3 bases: TGTGCCAGCAGCGTGGGACAGGGGCAAAGCGGCTACACCTTC. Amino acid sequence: CASSVGQGQSGYTF.